This T cell receptor beta chain was identified in a study of T cell responses to AZD1222 COVID-19 vaccine. Repertoires were generated with immunoSEQ multiplex PCR, while TCRdb's copy carries only in-frame clones and drops some. Of fewer than 120,000 clones in the sample, about nine tenths were seen once. Worth noting for this clone: What it recognizes is unknown. This CDR3 is missing its conserved last phenylalanine or tryptophan, likely due to a read error. No DNA is shown, since the ends of the CDR3 on it are uncertain; the CDR3 is the one TCRdb lists.

Researchers grouped second doses given at about 4 or about 12 weeks into one pool. General study results and limits: Two AZD1222 doses significantly raised spike-specific TCR breadth and depth over controls. The donor cohort was predominantly white British with a female majority, and clonal diversity may have been underestimated.

From its first to its last residue, the CDR3 has 8 amino acids. Sequences were derived from peripheral blood, sampled 28 days after the second AZD1222 dose. This rearrangement joins TRBV21-1 to TRBJ1-2. TRBV21-1 constitutes a pseudogene. The receptor comes from an adult who received the AZD1222 COVID-19 vaccine. CDR3 sequence reads: CASSKSSI.